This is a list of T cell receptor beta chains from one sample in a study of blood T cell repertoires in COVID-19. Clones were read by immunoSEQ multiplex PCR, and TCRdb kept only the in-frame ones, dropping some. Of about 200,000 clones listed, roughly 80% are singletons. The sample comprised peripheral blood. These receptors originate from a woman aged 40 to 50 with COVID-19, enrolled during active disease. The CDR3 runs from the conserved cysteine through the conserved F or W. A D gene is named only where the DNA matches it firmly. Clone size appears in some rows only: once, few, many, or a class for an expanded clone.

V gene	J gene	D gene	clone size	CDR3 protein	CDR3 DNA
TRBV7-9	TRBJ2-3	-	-	CASSLARQTPSTDTQYF	TGTGCCAGCAGCTTAGCGCGTCAGACTCCTAGCACAGATACGCAGTATTTT
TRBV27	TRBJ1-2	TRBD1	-	CASSLSQGASGYTF	TGTGCCAGCAGTTTATCCCAGGGGGCGTCTGGCTACACCTTC
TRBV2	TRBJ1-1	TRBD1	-	CASSRAGQGVYNTEAFF	TGTGCCAGCAGTAGAGCGGGACAGGGGGTCTATAACACTGAAGCTTTCTTT
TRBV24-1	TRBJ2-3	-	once	CATGQGSLDTQYF	TGTGCCACCGGCCAGGGGAGTTTAGATACGCAGTATTTT
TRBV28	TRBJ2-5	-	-	CASSAGYQETQYF	TGTGCCAGCAGTGCAGGGTACCAAGAGACCCAGTACTTC
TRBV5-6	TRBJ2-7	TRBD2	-	CASSWTSAHEQYF	TGTGCCAGCAGCTGGACTAGCGCCCACGAGCAGTACTTC
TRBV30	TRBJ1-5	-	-	CAWSGDIGQPQHF	TGTGCCTGGAGTGGGGACATTGGGCAGCCCCAGCATTTT
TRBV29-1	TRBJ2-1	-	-	CSGSGYYNEQFF	TGCAGCGGTAGCGGCTACTACAATGAGCAGTTCTTC
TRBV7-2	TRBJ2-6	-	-	CASSSGLSGANVLTF	TGTGCCAGCAGCTCGGGACTCTCTGGGGCCAACGTCCTGACTTTC
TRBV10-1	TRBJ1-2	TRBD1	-	CASSRTGPGYTF	TGCGCCAGCAGTCGGACAGGGCCCGGCTACACCTTC
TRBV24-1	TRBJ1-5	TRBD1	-	CATSDWDRVDKPQHF	TGTGCCACCAGTGACTGGGACAGGGTGGATAAGCCCCAGCATTTT
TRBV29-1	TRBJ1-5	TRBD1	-	CSVLEQGDQPQHF	TGCAGCGTTCTAGAACAGGGGGATCAGCCCCAGCATTTT
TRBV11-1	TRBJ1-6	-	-	CASSFRGGSSPLHF	TGTGCCAGCAGCTTTCGGGGGGGCAGTTCACCCCTCCACTTT
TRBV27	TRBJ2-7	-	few	CASSKSDFAYEQYF	TGTGCCAGCAGTAAATCGGACTTCGCCTACGAGCAGTACTTC
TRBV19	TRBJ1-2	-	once	CASSIDPRRIGGYTF	TGTGCCAGTAGTATAGACCCACGGCGGATCGGTGGCTACACCTTC
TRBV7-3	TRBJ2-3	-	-	CASARAGDTQYF	TGTGCCAGCGCGAGGGCAGGAGATACGCAGTATTTT
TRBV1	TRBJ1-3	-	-	CTSSQGHLHPSTIYF	TGCACCAGCAGCCAAGGACATTTGCACCCGAGCACCATATATTTT
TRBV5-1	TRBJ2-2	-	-	CASSLEEVRTGELFF	TGCGCCAGCAGCTTGGAGGAAGTGAGGACCGGGGAGCTGTTTTTT
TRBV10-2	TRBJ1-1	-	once	CASRLLMNTEAFF	TGCGCCAGCAGACTGCTGATGAACACTGAAGCTTTCTTT
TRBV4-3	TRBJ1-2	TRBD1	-	CASSQQGALWGYTF	TGCGCCAGCAGTCAACAGGGGGCTTTGTGGGGCTACACCTTC
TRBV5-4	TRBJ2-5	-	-	CASSPPPPGEETQYF	TGTGCCAGCAGCCCTCCCCCCCCCGGGGAAGAGACCCAGTACTTC
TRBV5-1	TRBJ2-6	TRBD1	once	CASSLGQNSGANVLTF	TGCGCCAGCAGCCTGGGACAGAACTCTGGGGCCAACGTCCTGACTTTC
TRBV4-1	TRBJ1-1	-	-	CASRGERLNTEAFF	TGCGCCAGCAGGGGAGAACGATTGAACACTGAAGCTTTCTTT
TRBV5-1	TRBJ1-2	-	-	CASSYPRETSGYTF	TGCGCCAGCAGTTACCCCAGGGAAACGAGTGGCTACACCTTC
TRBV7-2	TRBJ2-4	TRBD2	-	CASSLAGGLNIQYF	TGTGCCAGCAGCTTAGCGGGAGGGTTAAACATTCAGTACTTC
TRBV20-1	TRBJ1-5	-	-	CSASSPPGQPQHF	TGCAGTGCTAGTTCCCCCCCAGGTCAGCCCCAGCATTTT
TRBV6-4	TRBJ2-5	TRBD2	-	CASSVGTSAQETQYF	TGTGCCAGCAGTGTGGGGACTAGCGCCCAAGAGACCCAGTACTTC